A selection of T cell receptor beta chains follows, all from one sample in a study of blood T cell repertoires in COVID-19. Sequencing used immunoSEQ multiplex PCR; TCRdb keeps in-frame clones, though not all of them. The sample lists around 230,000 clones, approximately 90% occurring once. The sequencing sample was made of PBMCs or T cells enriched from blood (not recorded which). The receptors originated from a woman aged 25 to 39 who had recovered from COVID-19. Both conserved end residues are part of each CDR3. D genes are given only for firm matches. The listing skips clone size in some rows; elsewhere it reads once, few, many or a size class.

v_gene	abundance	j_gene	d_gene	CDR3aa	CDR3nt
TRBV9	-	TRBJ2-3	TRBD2	CASSAQTSAIGDTQYF	TGTGCCAGCAGCGCTCAGACTAGCGCCATCGGAGATACGCAGTATTTT
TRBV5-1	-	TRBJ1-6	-	CASSLVGGQSNSPLHF	TGCGCCAGCAGCTTGGTAGGTGGACAGTCGAATTCACCCCTCCACTTT
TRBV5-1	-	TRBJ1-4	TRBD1	CASSPGQGREKLFF	TGCGCCAGCAGCCCGGGACAGGGTCGGGAAAAACTGTTTTTT
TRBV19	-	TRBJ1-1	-	CASSIDGGTEAFF	TGTGCCAGTAGTATAGACGGCGGCACTGAAGCTTTCTTT
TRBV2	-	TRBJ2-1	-	CASSTGPYNEQFF	TGTGCCAGCAGCACAGGCCCCTACAATGAGCAGTTCTTC
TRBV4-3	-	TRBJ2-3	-	CASSQPDTDTQYF	TGCGCCAGCAGCCAACCAGACACAGATACGCAGTATTTT
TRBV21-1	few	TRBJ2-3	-	CASSKGFGGSFSRYTQYF	TGTGCCAGCAGCAAAGGATTCGGGGGTTCATTTAGTAGGTATACGCAGTATTTT
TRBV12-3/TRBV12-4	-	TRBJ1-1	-	CASSDPGDKAFF	TGTGCCAGCAGCGATCCAGGGGACAAGGCTTTCTTT
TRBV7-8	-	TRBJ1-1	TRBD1	CASSARTGVILNTEAFF	TGTGCCAGCAGCGCACGAACAGGGGTTATCCTTAACACTGAAGCTTTCTTT
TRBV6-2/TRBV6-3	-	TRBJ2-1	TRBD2	CASSYSTPSGGAHEQFF	TGTGCCAGCAGTTACTCGACACCTAGCGGGGGGGCTCATGAGCAGTTCTTC
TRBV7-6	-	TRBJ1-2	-	CASSEQGAGYTF	TGTGCCAGCAGCGAACAGGGAGCTGGCTACACCTTC
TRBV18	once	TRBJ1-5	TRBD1	CASSPATGFRQPQHF	TGTGCCAGCTCACCAGCGACAGGGTTTCGTCAGCCCCAGCATTTT
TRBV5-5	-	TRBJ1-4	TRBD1	CASSLAPGQAVRKHEKLFF	TGTGCCAGCAGCTTGGCCCCGGGACAGGCCGTACGAAAACATGAAAAACTGTTTTTT
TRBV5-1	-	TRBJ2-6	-	CASSLASYSGANVLTF	TGCGCCAGCAGCTTGGCATCCTACTCTGGGGCCAACGTCCTGACTTTC
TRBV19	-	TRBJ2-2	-	CASSIVGATTGELFF	TGTGCCAGTAGTATAGTGGGGGCGACCACCGGGGAGCTGTTTTTT
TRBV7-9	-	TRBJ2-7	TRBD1	CASSPSSGQGVTYEQYF	TGTGCCAGCAGCCCTAGTTCCGGACAGGGGGTAACCTACGAGCAGTACTTC
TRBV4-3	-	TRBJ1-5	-	CASSQDGRGKGQPQHF	TGCGCCAGCAGCCAAGATGGCAGGGGAAAGGGTCAGCCCCAGCATTTT
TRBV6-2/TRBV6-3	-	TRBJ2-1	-	CASSPGTVTYNEQFF	TGTGCCAGCAGCCCTGGGACTGTCACCTACAATGAGCAGTTCTTC
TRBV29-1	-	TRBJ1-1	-	CSVDTDSYNTEAFF	TGCAGCGTCGATACGGACAGCTATAACACTGAAGCTTTCTTT
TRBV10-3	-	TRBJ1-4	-	CATRRDNNEKLFF	TGTGCCACACGCCGGGACAATAATGAAAAACTGTTTTTT
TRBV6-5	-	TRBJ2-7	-	CASRQYLYEQYF	TGTGCCAGCAGGCAGTATCTCTACGAGCAGTACTTC
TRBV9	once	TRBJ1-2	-	CASSVDGRGTYGYTF	TGTGCCAGCAGCGTAGATGGCAGGGGAACGTATGGCTACACCTTC
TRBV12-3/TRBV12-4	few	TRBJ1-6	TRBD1	CASNTGAVPLHF	TGTGCCAGCAACACAGGGGCGGTGCCCCTCCACTTT
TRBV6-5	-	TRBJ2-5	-	CASKNPTRPQETQYF	TGTGCCAGCAAGAACCCGACTAGACCTCAAGAGACCCAGTACTTC
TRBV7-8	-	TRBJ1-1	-	CASRLQGNTEAFF	TGTGCCAGCAGGTTACAGGGGAACACTGAAGCTTTCTTT
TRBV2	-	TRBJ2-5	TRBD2	CASSAHRLASQETQYF	TGTGCCAGCAGTGCTCACAGACTAGCGAGCCAAGAGACCCAGTACTTC
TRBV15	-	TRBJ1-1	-	CATSRGQGLNTEAFF	TGTGCCACCAGCAGAGGGCAGGGGCTGAACACTGAAGCTTTCTTT
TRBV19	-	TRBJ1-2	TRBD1	CASSDRGDGYTF	TGTGCCAGTAGTGACAGGGGCGATGGCTACACCTTC
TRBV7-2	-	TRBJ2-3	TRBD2	CASSLDVAGGAGSVQYF	TGTGCCAGCAGCTTAGATGTCGCGGGGGGGGCCGGTAGTGTGCAGTATTTT
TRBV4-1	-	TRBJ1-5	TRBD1	CASSERDRGNQPQHF	TGCGCCAGCAGCGAGCGGGACAGGGGCAATCAGCCCCAGCATTTT
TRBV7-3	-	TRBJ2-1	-	CASSPSGAIYNEQFF	TGTGCCAGCAGCCCTTCAGGGGCCATTTACAATGAGCAGTTCTTC
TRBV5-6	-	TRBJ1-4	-	CASSYLNTGEKLFF	TGTGCCAGCAGCTACTTAAATACGGGGGAAAAACTGTTTTTT
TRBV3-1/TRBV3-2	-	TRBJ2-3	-	CASSQRGSFTDTQYF	TGTGCCAGCAGCCAAAGGGGCTCGTTCACAGATACGCAGTATTTT
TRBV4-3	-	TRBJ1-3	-	CASSLDSSSGNTIYF	TGCGCCAGCAGCCTCGACAGTAGCTCTGGAAACACCATATATTTT
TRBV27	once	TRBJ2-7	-	CASSLQGLLGYEQYF	TGTGCCAGCAGTCTTCAAGGACTATTGGGGTACGAGCAGTACTTC